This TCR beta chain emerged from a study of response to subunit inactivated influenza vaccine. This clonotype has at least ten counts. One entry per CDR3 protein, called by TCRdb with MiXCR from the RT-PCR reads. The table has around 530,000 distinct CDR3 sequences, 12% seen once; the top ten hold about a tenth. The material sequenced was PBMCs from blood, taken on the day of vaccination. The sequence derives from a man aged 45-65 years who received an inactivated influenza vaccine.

The CDR3 here is CASSRDRSTYEQYF. The DNA for the CDR3 is TGTGCCAGCAGTCGGGACAGGAGCACCTACGAGCAGTACTTC. The V call is TRBV2, the J call TRBJ2-7, with TRBD1 matching over 8 bases. This CDR3 contains 14 residues. V trimming: 5 bases; J trimming: 2 bases; junction bases outside the gene matches: 5. Germline CDR1 is SNHLY and CDR2 is FYNNEI.